Here is one T cell receptor (beta chain) with its context. The data were produced by immunoSEQ multiplex PCR, yet TCRdb's version contains in-frame clones alone and is incomplete. The data show over 2 million clones, with approximately 90% seen just once and 0.37% held by the top ten. A split of CD4+ cells into CD45RA+ naive and CD45RA-negative memory subsets was performed. This entry belongs to a study of shared clonotypes between healthy human individuals. The length of the CDR3 is 16 residues. The J segment lost 9 bases and the V segment lost 1 base, leaving 10 bases of the junction unmatched. Germline CDR1 reads SGDLS; CDR2 reads YYNGEE.

Sequencing was performed on naive CD4+ T cells from PBMCs. Sample subset: CD45RA+ positively selected. This clonotype originated in a man aged 18 to 30 in good health. Some clones in this sample may be carry-over from other donors' samples. The rearrangement links TRBV9 to TRBJ2-1; TRBD2 matches at 10 bases. CDR3 in amino acids: CASSVLASGSGAEQFF. As DNA, the CDR3 is TGTGCCAGCAGCGTACTGGCTAGCGGGAGTGGGGCTGAGCAGTTCTTC.